These 2 T cell receptor beta chains originate from one sample sequenced in a study of OX40 agonist ivuxolimab in advanced cancers. Profiled with immunoSEQ multiplex PCR; TCRdb holds only in-frame clones, not every one. The data contain approximately 35,000 clones, around 92% of them singletons. The specimen was CD4+ or CD8+ T cells sorted from blood, collected in a trial of the OX40 agonist ivuxolimab. These receptor sequences come from an adult with an advanced solid tumor such as melanoma, head and neck, liver or kidney cancer.

This chain uses TRBV28 with TRBJ2-1; 10 nucleotides match TRBD1. V lost 4 bases and J lost 5; bases outside the gene matches: 11. The CDR3 totals 17 residues. Germline V gives CDR1 MDHEN, CDR2 SYDVKM. The DNA for the CDR3 is TGTGCCAGCAGTTCCTCCTACCGGGACAGGGGTAACAATGAGCAGTTCTTC. Its protein is CASSSSYRDRGNNEQFF.

V and J are TRBV13 and TRBJ1-2, with no clear D. This CDR3 has 9 residues. Trimming removed 7 bases from V and 8 bases from J, with 5 bases in between. The germline gives CDR1 PRHDT, CDR2 FYEKMQ (reference sequence). CDR3 nucleotides: TGTGCCAGCATCGGAGGCTACACCTTC. Encoded protein: CASIGGYTF.